This is a list of T cell receptor beta chains from one sample in a study of early T cells in non-severe SARS-CoV-2 infection. TCRdb re-analysed the 5' RACE reads in MiXCR, keeping a single row per CDR3 protein. Of around 110,000 distinct CDR3 sequences listed, around 10% were seen once; the top ten hold approximately 7.3%. Sequencing used whole blood. These TCRs come from an adult who was a healthcare worker with PCR-confirmed SARS-CoV-2 infection or an uninfected control (not recorded which). CDR3s include the opening cysteine and the closing phenylalanine or tryptophan. The D gene is left open where the match is weak. Size values are once, few and many counts, or a class for expanded clones, and some rows have none.

few,TRBD2,TRBV29-1,TRBJ2-3,TGCAGCGTTGAAGATGTCGAGCGGGAGCCCACAGATACGCAGTATTTT,CSVEDVEREPTDTQYF
few,.,TRBV12-3/TRBV12-4,TRBJ2-7,TGTGCCAGCAGTTTCGCGGGTAACTCCTACGAGCAGTACTTC,CASSFAGNSYEQYF
.,.,TRBV2,TRBJ1-2,TGTGCCAGCAGTCGGAGCCCCCTTAACTATGGCTACACCTTC,CASSRSPLNYGYTF
few,.,TRBV7-2,TRBJ2-6,TGTGCCAGCTGTCCCCTCCCGGGACTCCTCAGCTCTGGGGCCAACGTCCTGACTTTC,CASCPLPGLLSSGANVLTF
.,TRBD1,TRBV5-4,TRBJ1-6,TGTGCCAGCAGCTCCGACAGGGAGGATTCACCCCTCCACTTT,CASSSDREDSPLHF
many,.,TRBV5-6,TRBJ1-2,TGTGCCAGCAGCTTAGCGACAGGCTATGGCTACACCTTC,CASSLATGYGYTF
many,TRBD1,TRBV6-5,TRBJ1-5,TGTGCCAGCAGGCCGACCACAGGGGGCGGAAACAATCAGCCCCAGCATTTT,CASRPTTGGGNNQPQHF
.,.,TRBV28,TRBJ2-5,TGTGCCAGCACCCAGGATCTAGAGACCCAGTACTTC,CASTQDLETQYF
once,.,TRBV6-2/TRBV6-3,TRBJ2-1,TGTGCCAGCAGCAACCGACGGGACCCCCAGTTCTTC,CASSNRRDPQFF
few,.,TRBV10-2,TRBJ1-1,TGCGCCAGCTCTGACTTAATGAACACTGAAGCTTTCTTT,CASSDLMNTEAFF
.,.,TRBV30,TRBJ1-6,TGTGCCTGGAGTGTACTACGGTCGATTTATGATTCACCCCTCCACTTT,CAWSVLRSIYDSPLHF
.,.,TRBV5-1,TRBJ2-5,TGCGCCAGCAGCTTGTTACTAGAAGAGACCCAGTACTTC,CASSLLLEETQYF
few,.,TRBV19,TRBJ1-5,TGTGCCAGTAGTATTAGTGCCCTACTAGGGAATCAGCCCCAGCATTTT,CASSISALLGNQPQHF
many,TRBD1,TRBV11-2,TRBJ2-5,TGTGCCAGCACCCTGACAGGGGGCATTGGAGAGACCCAGTACTTC,CASTLTGGIGETQYF
many,TRBD1,TRBV20-1,TRBJ2-3,TGCAGTGCAAAGACAGGGGGGTCAGATACGCAGTATTTT,CSAKTGGSDTQYF
many,TRBD2,TRBV7-9,TRBJ2-2,TGTGCCAGCAGCGAGAGGCCTAGCGGGAGATCGCTCACCGGGGAGCTGTTTTTT,CASSERPSGRSLTGELFF
.,.,TRBV12-3/TRBV12-4,TRBJ2-7,TGTGCCAGCAGTTTCACAGGGTCCAGAGACGAGCAGTACTTC,CASSFTGSRDEQYF
.,.,TRBV24-1,TRBJ2-1,TGTGCCACCAGTGGTCTTCTCAACAATGAGCAGTTCTTC,CATSGLLNNEQFF
many,.,TRBV7-9,TRBJ2-4,TGTGCCAGCAGCTTATCAGCAGAGTTGATAGCCAAAAACATTCAGTACTTC,CASSLSAELIAKNIQYF
many,.,TRBV6-6,TRBJ2-7,TGTGCCAGCAGTTACTCCGCAGTGGGGTCCTACGAGCAGTACTTC,CASSYSAVGSYEQYF
many,.,TRBV18,TRBJ1-3,TGTGCCAGCAAGCCCTCCAGAGTCTCTGGAAACACCATATATTTT,CASKPSRVSGNTIYF
.,.,TRBV12-3/TRBV12-4,TRBJ2-3,TGTGCCAGCAAGGGACCGGGGGCGGATACGCAGTATTTT,CASKGPGADTQYF
many,TRBD2,TRBV5-1,TRBJ2-5,TGCGCCAGCAGCTTCGGGACTAGCCTAGAGACCCAGTACTTC,CASSFGTSLETQYF
.,.,TRBV28,TRBJ1-1,TGTGCCAGCAAAGGGCCAGGTTCGAACACTGAAGCTTTCTTT,CASKGPGSNTEAFF
.,TRBD2,TRBV28,TRBJ2-1,TGTGCCAGCAGTGGAACGGGAGGCATCCCCTACAATGAGCAGTTCTTC,CASSGTGGIPYNEQFF
.,.,TRBV9,TRBJ1-1,TGTGCCAGCAGCCCCCGACAGATGGTGACTGAAGCTTTCTTT,CASSPRQMVTEAFF
many,.,TRBV28,TRBJ2-2,TGTGCCAGCGAACCAGCAGTGGCTGCCGGGGAGCTGTTTTTT,CASEPAVAAGELFF
many,TRBD2,TRBV3-1,TRBJ2-3,TGTGCCAGCGTAAGCTCAGCGGGGGATACGCAGTATTTT,CASVSSAGDTQYF
few,.,TRBV28,TRBJ1-2,TGTGCCAGCAACGCAGGTTATGGCTACACCTTC,CASNAGYGYTF
few,.,TRBV11-2,TRBJ1-2,TGTGCCAGCAGCTTTGCGCAGGGCTATGGCTACACCTTC,CASSFAQGYGYTF
many,.,TRBV12-3/TRBV12-4,TRBJ2-2,TGTGCCAGCAGTTTTGGGGGCGGGGAGCTGTTTTTT,CASSFGGGELFF
few,.,TRBV7-2,TRBJ2-5,TGTGCCAGCAGCCTCGCCTGGGGTGGGGAGACCCAGTACTTC,CASSLAWGGETQYF
few,.,TRBV12-3/TRBV12-4,TRBJ2-1,TGTGCCAGCAGACGGGAGTTTGAGCAGTTCTTC,CASRREFEQFF
many,TRBD1,TRBV27,TRBJ2-1,TGTGCCAGCAGTTTAGGGACAGGGGGCTATGAGCAGTTCTTC,CASSLGTGGYEQFF
many,TRBD2,TRBV27,TRBJ2-7,TGTGCCAGCAGCCGAAGCGGGAGAAGGCCCTACGAGCAGTACTTC,CASSRSGRRPYEQYF
.,.,TRBV6-6,TRBJ2-7,TGTGCCAGCAGTTACGACGGGACCTCCTACGAGCAGTACTTC,CASSYDGTSYEQYF
.,.,TRBV12-3/TRBV12-4,TRBJ2-3,.,CASSTSRGDTQYF
few,TRBD2,TRBV29-1,TRBJ2-1,TGCAGCGTCCGAGCTAGCGGCCTCTACAATGAGCAGTTCTTC,CSVRASGLYNEQFF
many,.,TRBV6-2/TRBV6-3,TRBJ2-1,TGTGCCAGCGAGGACTTCTACAATGAGCAGTTCTTC,CASEDFYNEQFF
.,.,TRBV7-9,TRBJ2-7,TGTGCCAGCAGCTTCCTCTCGGACTACGAGCAGTACTTC,CASSFLSDYEQYF
.,.,TRBV20-1,TRBJ1-5,TGCAGTGCTAGTAGAGGACTGAGGAATCAGCCCCAGCATTTT,CSASRGLRNQPQHF
.,.,TRBV5-4,TRBJ1-1,TGTGCCAGCAGCTTGCAGGGGCGGGCTTTCTTT,CASSLQGRAFF
few,.,TRBV6-5,TRBJ2-1,TGTGCCAGCAGCGGGACGGACAATGAGCAGTTCTTC,CASSGTDNEQFF
many,TRBD2,TRBV27,TRBJ2-7,TGTGCCAGCAGTTTAATAGCGGGGGGACCCTACGAGCAGTACTTC,CASSLIAGGPYEQYF
many,TRBD2,TRBV12-3/TRBV12-4,TRBJ2-2,TGTGCCAGCAGTTTTATGCGGGAGGGCCTTAGGTGGGAGCTGTTTTTT,CASSFMREGLRWELFF
few,.,TRBV28,TRBJ1-5,TGTGCCAGCAGTGTTGGACACATCAAGCCCCAGCATTTT,CASSVGHIKPQHF
few,TRBD1,TRBV6-1,TRBJ1-2,TGTGCCAGCAGTGAAGGGCAGGGGGGATATGGCTACACCTTC,CASSEGQGGYGYTF
.,TRBD2,TRBV10-2,TRBJ2-7,TGCGCCAGCAGTGTCGGGGGGTACTACGAGCAGTACTTC,CASSVGGYYEQYF
few,TRBD1,TRBV10-3,TRBJ1-1,TGTGCCATCAGGGGGACAGGGGTTCTGGACACTGAAGCTTTCTTT,CAIRGTGVLDTEAFF
many,.,TRBV7-2,TRBJ2-3,TGTGCCAGCAGCTTGGACTACATCACAGATACGCAGTATTTT,CASSLDYITDTQYF
.,.,TRBV12-3/TRBV12-4,TRBJ2-1,TGTGCCAGCAGTTTATGGACTAATGAGCAGTTCTTC,CASSLWTNEQFF
many,TRBD1,TRBV24-1,TRBJ2-1,TGTGCCACCAGTGATGACAGGGTTCCCCACAATGAGCAGTTCTTC,CATSDDRVPHNEQFF
few,.,TRBV7-9,TRBJ2-7,TGTGCCAGCAGCTCGGCGGGGTTCGCCTACGAGCAGTACTTC,CASSSAGFAYEQYF